Listed below are T cell receptor beta chains from one sample, sequenced in a study of T-cell reconstitution after alpha-beta-depleted transplantation in children. MiXCR was run by TCRdb on the PCR reads, yielding one entry per CDR3 protein. Seen here are approximately 430,000 distinct CDR3 sequences, around 15% observed once, and the top ten hold 29%. The specimen was PBMCs, mostly from graft donor cells, collected 360 days after TCRalphabeta/CD19-depleted stem cell transplant. The receptors shown here come from a boy younger than two who had a stem cell transplant for Wiskott-Aldrich syndrome, so the T cells may come from the graft donor. Both conserved end residues are part of each CDR3. The order of the fields is J gene, V gene, clone size, D gene, CDR3 protein, CDR3 DNA. A D gene is named only where the DNA matches it firmly. The size of a clone is reported for some rows only, either as once, few or many, or as a class for expanded clones.

TRBJ2-1,TRBV7-2,NA,NA,CASSLAQGTNEQFF,TGTGCCAGCAGCTTAGCTCAGGGGACTAATGAGCAGTTCTTC
TRBJ1-6,TRBV3-1,NA,NA,CASSQARLGYNSPLHF,TGTGCCAGCAGCCAAGCGCGACTTGGGTATAATTCACCCCTCCACTTT
TRBJ2-7,TRBV6-5,NA,TRBD2,CASSLGTSGTRGEQYF,TGTGCCAGCAGCTTAGGGACTAGCGGGACCAGGGGCGAGCAGTACTTC
TRBJ2-5,TRBV5-1,few,NA,CASSLGPDSRPTQYF,TGCGCCAGCAGCTTGGGCCCGGACTCCCGTCCCACCCAGTACTTC
TRBJ1-1,TRBV7-9,many,TRBD1,CASSFSDRDTEAFF,TGTGCCAGCAGCTTCTCAGACAGGGATACTGAAGCTTTCTTT
TRBJ2-7,TRBV2,NA,TRBD1,CASTGGVGTGTYEQYF,TGTGCCAGCACCGGAGGGGTCGGGACAGGGACCTACGAGCAGTACTTC
TRBJ2-1,TRBV19,NA,TRBD1,CASSHSGQGSNEQFF,TGTGCCAGTAGTCACTCGGGACAGGGCAGCAATGAGCAGTTCTTC
TRBJ2-1,TRBV20-1,few,TRBD2,CSARLGREDDNEQFF,TGCAGTGCTAGACTCGGGCGGGAGGACGACAATGAGCAGTTCTTC
TRBJ1-6,TRBV3-1,few,NA,CASNHNFGSPLHF,TGTGCCAGCAACCATAACTTCGGTTCACCCCTCCACTTT
TRBJ2-3,TRBV7-2,NA,NA,CASSFPADTQYF,TGTGCCAGCAGCTTCCCAGCAGATACGCAGTATTTT
TRBJ2-6,TRBV5-1,NA,TRBD1,CASSSRGQGALISGANVLTF,TGCGCCAGCAGCTCCCGTGGCCAGGGGGCGTTAATTTCTGGGGCCAACGTCCTGACTTTC
TRBJ2-5,TRBV7-9,NA,TRBD2,CASSLLGGRRETQYF,TGTGCCAGCAGCTTATTAGGCGGGAGGAGAGAGACCCAGTACTTC
TRBJ2-2,TRBV20-1,NA,NA,CSARDYEIGTGELFF,TGCAGTGCTAGAGATTACGAGATTGGCACCGGGGAGCTGTTTTTT
TRBJ2-7,TRBV7-2,NA,NA,CASSLAPGKSYEQYF,TGTGCCAGCAGCTTAGCTCCGGGGAAGAGCTACGAGCAGTACTTC
TRBJ2-2,TRBV5-1,few,NA,CASSFRGPENTGELFF,TGCGCCAGCAGCTTTAGGGGACCCGAAAACACCGGGGAGCTGTTTTTT
TRBJ2-7,TRBV6-2/TRBV6-3,NA,NA,CASSYFQTGDEQYF,TGTGCCAGCAGTTATTTCCAGACAGGCGACGAGCAGTACTTC
TRBJ2-3,TRBV10-3,few,NA,CATLDWDLADTQYF,TGTGCCACCCTGGACTGGGACCTAGCGGATACGCAGTATTTT
TRBJ2-3,TRBV5-1,many,NA,CASSSDRSTDTQYF,TGCGCCAGCAGCTCTGACAGGAGCACAGATACGCAGTATTTT
TRBJ1-2,TRBV18,few,TRBD1,CASSPGRGPYGYTF,TGTGCCAGCTCACCAGGCAGGGGGCCTTACGGCTACACCTTC
TRBJ2-3,TRBV29-1,many,NA,CSVVPGTDTQYF,TGCAGCGTTGTCCCGGGAACAGATACGCAGTATTTT
TRBJ2-1,TRBV20-1,NA,NA,CSAREAGEQFF,TGCAGTGCTAGAGAAGCTGGTGAGCAGTTCTTC
TRBJ2-1,TRBV14,NA,NA,CASSPGGGTGHDQSNEQFF,TGTGCCAGCAGCCCCGGCGGGGGAACGGGACATGACCAGAGCAATGAGCAGTTCTTC
TRBJ2-1,TRBV4-1,few,TRBD2,CASSQGREGIYNEQFF,TGCGCCAGCAGCCAAGGGCGGGAGGGCATCTACAATGAGCAGTTCTTC
TRBJ1-1,TRBV5-1,few,NA,CASSLVRTAEAFF,TGCGCCAGCAGCTTAGTAAGGACAGCTGAAGCTTTCTTT
TRBJ2-7,TRBV4-2,few,TRBD2,CASSQGGGVPYF,TGTGCCAGCAGCCAAGGGGGAGGGGTTCCGTACTTC
TRBJ2-7,TRBV10-3,NA,NA,CAISGPRGEAYEQYF,TGTGCCATCAGTGGTCCCCGGGGAGAGGCCTACGAGCAGTACTTC
TRBJ1-5,TRBV12-3/TRBV12-4,few,TRBD1,CASSEQGLSNQPQHF,TGTGCCAGCAGTGAACAGGGGTTGAGCAATCAGCCCCAGCATTTT
TRBJ1-6,TRBV6-7,few,NA,CASSYSRCRGRRVGSPLHF,TGTGCCAGCAGTTACAGTCGGTGCAGGGGACGGCGGGTTGGCTCACCCCTCCACTTT
TRBJ2-7,TRBV29-1,few,TRBD1,CSVEGLRTGGEQYF,TGCAGCGTTGAAGGCTTACGAACAGGGGGTGAGCAGTACTTC
TRBJ2-1,TRBV12-3/TRBV12-4,NA,NA,CASRTDSSYNEQFF,TGTGCCAGTAGGACGGACAGCTCCTACAATGAGCAGTTCTTC
TRBJ2-1,TRBV24-1,NA,NA,CATRGRRDNEQFF,TGTGCCACCCGGGGCCGGAGAGACAATGAGCAGTTCTTC
TRBJ1-2,TRBV27,few,NA,CASSLLKESYGYTF,TGTGCCAGCAGTTTACTGAAAGAATCCTATGGCTACACCTTC
TRBJ2-3,TRBV20-1,NA,NA,CSARDRTYTQYF,TGCAGTGCTAGAGATAGGACTTATACGCAGTATTTT
TRBJ2-1,TRBV6-2/TRBV6-3,NA,TRBD2,CASSYRRDPPSGRARNEQFF,TGTGCCAGCAGTTACCGCCGGGACCCCCCTAGCGGGAGGGCGAGGAATGAGCAGTTCTTC